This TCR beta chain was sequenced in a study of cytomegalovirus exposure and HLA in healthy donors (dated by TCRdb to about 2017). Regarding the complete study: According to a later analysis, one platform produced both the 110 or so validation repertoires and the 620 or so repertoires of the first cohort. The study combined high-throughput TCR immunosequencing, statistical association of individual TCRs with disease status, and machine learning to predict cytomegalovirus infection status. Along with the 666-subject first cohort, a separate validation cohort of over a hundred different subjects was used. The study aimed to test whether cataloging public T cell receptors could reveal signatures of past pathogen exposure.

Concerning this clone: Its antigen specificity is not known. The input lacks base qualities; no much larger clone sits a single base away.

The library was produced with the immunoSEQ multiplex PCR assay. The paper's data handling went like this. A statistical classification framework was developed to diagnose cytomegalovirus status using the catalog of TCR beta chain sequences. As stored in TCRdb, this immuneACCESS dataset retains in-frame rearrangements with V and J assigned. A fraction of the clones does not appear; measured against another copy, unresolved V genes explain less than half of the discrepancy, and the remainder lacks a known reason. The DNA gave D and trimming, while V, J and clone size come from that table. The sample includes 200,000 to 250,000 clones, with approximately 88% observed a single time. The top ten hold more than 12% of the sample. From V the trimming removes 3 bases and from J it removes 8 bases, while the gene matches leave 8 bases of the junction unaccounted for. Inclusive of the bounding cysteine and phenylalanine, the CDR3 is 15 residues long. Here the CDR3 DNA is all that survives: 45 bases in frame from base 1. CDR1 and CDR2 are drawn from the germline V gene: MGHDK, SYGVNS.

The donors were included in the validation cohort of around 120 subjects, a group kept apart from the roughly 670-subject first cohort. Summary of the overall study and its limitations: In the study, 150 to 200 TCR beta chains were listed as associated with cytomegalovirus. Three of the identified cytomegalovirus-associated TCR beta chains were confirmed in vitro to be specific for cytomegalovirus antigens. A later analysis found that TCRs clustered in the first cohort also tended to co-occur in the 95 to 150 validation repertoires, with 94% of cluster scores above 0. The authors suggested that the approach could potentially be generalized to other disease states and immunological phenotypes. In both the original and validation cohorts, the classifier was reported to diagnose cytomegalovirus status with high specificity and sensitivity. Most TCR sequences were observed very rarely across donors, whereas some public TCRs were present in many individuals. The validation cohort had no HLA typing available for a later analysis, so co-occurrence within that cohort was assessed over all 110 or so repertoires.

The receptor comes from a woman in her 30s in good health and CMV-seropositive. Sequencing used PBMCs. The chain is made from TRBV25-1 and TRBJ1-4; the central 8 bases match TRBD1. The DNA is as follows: TGTGCCAGCAGTGACGCGCAGGGGGCAGGGGAAAAACTGTTTTTT. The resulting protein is CASSDAQGAGEKLFF.